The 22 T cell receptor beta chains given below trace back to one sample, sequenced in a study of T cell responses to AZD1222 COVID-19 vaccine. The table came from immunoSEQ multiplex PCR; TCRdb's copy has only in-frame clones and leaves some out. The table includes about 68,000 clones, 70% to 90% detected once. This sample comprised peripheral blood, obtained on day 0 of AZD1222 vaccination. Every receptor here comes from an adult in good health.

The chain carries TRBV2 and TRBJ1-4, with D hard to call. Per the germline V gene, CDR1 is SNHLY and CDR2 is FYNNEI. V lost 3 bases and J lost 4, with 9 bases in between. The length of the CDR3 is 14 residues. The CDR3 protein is CASSEGFVNEKLFF. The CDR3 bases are TGTGCCAGCAGTGAGGGGTTTGTTAATGAAAAACTGTTTTTT.

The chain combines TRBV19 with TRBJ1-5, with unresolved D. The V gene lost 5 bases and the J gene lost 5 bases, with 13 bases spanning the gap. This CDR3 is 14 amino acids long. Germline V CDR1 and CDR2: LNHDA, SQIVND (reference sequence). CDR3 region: CASSGRIGDQPQHF. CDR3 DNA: TGTGCCAGTAGTGGAAGGATCGGGGATCAGCCCCAGCATTTT.

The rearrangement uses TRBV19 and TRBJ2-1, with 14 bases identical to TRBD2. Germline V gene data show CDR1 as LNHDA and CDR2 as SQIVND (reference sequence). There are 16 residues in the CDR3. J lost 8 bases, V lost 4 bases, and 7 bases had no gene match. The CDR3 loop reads CASSNPGTSGRYEQFF. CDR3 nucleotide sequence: TGTGCCAGTAGTAACCCCGGGACTAGCGGGAGATATGAGCAGTTCTTC.

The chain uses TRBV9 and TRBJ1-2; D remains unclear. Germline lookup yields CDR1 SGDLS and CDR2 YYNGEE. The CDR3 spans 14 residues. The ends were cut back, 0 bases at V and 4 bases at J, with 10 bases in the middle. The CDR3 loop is CASSVVGDTYGYTF. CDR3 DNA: TGTGCCAGCAGCGTAGTAGGAGATACCTATGGCTACACCTTC.

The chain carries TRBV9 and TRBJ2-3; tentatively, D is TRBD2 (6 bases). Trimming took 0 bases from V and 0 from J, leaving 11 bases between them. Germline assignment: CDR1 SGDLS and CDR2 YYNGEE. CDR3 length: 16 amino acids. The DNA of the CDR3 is TGTGCCAGCAGCGTAGGCCCTAGCGCAAGCACAGATACGCAGTATTTT. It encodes CASSVGPSASTDTQYF.

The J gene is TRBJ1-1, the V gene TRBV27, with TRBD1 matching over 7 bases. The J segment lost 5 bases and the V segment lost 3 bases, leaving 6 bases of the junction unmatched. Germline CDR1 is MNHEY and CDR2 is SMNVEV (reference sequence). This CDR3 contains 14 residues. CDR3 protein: CASSFGPQGTEAFF. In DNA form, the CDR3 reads TGTGCCAGCAGTTTCGGACCACAGGGGACTGAAGCTTTCTTT.

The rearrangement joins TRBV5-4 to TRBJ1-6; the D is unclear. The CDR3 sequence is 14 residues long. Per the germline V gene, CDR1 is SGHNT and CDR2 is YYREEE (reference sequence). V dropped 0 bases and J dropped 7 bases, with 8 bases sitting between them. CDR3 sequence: CASSLELQNSPLHF. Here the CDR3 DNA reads TGTGCCAGCAGCTTGGAACTGCAAAATTCACCCCTCCACTTT.

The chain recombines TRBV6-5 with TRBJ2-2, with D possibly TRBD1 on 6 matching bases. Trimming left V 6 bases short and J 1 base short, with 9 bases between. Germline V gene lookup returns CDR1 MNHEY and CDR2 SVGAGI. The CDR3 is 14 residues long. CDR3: CASSWGQNTGELFF. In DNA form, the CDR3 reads TGTGCCAGCAGCTGGGGACAGAACACCGGGGAGCTGTTTTTT.

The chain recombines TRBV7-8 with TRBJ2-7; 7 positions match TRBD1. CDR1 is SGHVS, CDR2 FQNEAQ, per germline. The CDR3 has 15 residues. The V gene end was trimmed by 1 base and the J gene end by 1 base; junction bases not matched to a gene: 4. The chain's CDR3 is CASSLEGQSSYEQYF. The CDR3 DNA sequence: TGTGCCAGCAGCTTAGAGGGACAGTCGTCCTACGAGCAGTACTTC.

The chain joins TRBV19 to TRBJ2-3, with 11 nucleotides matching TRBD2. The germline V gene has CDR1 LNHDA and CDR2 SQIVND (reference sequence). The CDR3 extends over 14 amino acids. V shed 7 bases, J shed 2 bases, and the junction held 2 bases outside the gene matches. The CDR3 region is CASKLAGATDTQYF. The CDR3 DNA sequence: TGTGCCAGTAAACTAGCGGGAGCCACAGATACGCAGTATTTT.

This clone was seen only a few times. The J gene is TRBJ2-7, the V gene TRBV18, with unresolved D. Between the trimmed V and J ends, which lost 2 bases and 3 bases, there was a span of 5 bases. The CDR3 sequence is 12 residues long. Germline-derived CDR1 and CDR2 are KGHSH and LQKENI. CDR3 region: CASSPARYEQYF. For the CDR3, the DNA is TGTGCCAGCTCACCAGCCCGCTACGAGCAGTACTTC. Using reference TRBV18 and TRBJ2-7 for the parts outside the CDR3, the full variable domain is NAGVMQNPRHLVRRRGQEARLRCSPMKGHSHVYWYRQLPEEGLKFMVYLQKENIIDESGMPKERFSAEFPKEGPSILRIQQVVRGDSAAYFCASSPARYEQYFGPGTRLTVT.

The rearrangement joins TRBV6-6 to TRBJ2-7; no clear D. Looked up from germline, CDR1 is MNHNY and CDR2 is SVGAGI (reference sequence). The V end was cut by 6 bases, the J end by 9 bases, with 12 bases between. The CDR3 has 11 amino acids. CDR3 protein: CASRLREAQYF. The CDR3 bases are TGTGCCAGCAGACTACGCGAGGCGCAGTACTTC.

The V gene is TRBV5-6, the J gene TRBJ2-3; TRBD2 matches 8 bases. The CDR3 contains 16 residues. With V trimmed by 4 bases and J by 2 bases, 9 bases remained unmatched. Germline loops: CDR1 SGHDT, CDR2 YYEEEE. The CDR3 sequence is CASSLIAGSPTDTQYF. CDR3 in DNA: TGTGCCAGCAGCCTTATAGCGGGAAGCCCCACAGATACGCAGTATTTT.

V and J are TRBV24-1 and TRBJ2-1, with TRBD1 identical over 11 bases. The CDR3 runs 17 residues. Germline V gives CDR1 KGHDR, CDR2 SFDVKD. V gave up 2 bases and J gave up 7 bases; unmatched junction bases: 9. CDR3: CATSDYRSDRGHNEQFF. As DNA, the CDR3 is TGTGCCACCAGTGATTATCGGTCGGACAGGGGGCATAATGAGCAGTTCTTC.

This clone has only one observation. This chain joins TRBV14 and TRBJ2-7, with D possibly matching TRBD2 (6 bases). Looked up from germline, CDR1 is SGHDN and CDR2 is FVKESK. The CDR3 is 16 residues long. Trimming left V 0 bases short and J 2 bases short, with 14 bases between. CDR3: CASSQDRGLLPYEQYF. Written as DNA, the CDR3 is TGTGCCAGCAGCCAAGATCGGGGGTTGTTGCCCTACGAGCAGTACTTC.

DNA for the CDR3: TGTGCCAGCAGCCGTATCAGGGGAACTGAAGCTTTCTTT. It yields the protein CASSRIRGTEAFF. The chain uses TRBV6-2 or TRBV6-3 and TRBJ1-1; perhaps TRBD1 as D (6 bases). The CDR3 spans 13 residues. CDR1 is MNHEY, CDR2 SVGEGT, per germline. Trimming cost V 6 bases and J 5 bases, with 13 bases left between them.

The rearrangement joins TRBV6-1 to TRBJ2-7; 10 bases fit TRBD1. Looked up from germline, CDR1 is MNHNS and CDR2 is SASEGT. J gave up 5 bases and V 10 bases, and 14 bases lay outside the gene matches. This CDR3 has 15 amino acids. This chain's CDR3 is CAIRWGQGKAHEQYF. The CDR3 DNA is TGTGCCATCCGGTGGGGACAGGGGAAGGCCCACGAGCAGTACTTC.

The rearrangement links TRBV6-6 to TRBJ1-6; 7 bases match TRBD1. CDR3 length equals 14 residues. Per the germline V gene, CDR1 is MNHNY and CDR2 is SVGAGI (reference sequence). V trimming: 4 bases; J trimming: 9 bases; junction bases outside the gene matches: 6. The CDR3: CASSWDREISPLHF. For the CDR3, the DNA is TGTGCCAGCAGTTGGGACAGAGAGATTTCACCCCTCCACTTT.

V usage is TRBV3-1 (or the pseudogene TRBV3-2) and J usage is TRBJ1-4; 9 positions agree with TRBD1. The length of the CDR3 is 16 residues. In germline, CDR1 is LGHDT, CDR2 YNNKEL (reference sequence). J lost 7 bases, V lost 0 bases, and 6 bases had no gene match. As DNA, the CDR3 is TGTGCCAGCAGCCAAGACCAGGGGACAGGGACTGAAAAACTGTTTTTT. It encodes CASSQDQGTGTEKLFF.

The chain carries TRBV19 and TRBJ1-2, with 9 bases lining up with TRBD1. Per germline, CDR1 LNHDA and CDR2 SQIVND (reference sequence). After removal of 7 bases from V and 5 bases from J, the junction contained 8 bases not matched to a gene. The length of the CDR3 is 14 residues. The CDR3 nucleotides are TGTGCCAGTACCCCGACAGGGGGGCTTTATGGCTACACCTTC. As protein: CASTPTGGLYGYTF.

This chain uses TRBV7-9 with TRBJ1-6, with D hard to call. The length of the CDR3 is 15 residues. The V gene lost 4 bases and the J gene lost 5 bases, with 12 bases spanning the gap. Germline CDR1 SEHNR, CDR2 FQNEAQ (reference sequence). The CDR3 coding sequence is TGTGCCAGCAGCTGGCGCACCGGAGATAATTCACCCCTCCACTTT. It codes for CASSWRTGDNSPLHF.

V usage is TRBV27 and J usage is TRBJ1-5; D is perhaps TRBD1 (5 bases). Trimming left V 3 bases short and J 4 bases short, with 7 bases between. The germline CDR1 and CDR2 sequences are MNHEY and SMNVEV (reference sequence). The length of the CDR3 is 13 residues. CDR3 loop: CASSFAGNQPQHF. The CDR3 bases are TGTGCCAGCAGTTTTGCAGGGAATCAGCCCCAGCATTTT.